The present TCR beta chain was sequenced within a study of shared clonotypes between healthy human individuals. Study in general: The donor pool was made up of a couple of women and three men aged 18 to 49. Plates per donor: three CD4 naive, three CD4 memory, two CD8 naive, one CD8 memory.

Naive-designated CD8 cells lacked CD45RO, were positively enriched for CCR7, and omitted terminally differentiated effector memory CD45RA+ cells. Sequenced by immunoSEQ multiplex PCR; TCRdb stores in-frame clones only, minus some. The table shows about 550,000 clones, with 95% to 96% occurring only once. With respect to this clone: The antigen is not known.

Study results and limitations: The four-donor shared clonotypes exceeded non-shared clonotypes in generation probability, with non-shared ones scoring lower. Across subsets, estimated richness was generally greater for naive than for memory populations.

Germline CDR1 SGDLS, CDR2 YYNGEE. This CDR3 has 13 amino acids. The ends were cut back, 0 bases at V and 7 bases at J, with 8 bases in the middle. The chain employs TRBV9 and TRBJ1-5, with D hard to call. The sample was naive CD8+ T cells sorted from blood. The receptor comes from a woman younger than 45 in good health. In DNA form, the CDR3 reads TGTGCCAGCAGCGTAGGATCAACCCAGCCCCAGCATTTT. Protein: CASSVGSTQPQHF.